Listed below are T cell receptor beta chains from one sample, sequenced in a study of blood T cell repertoires in COVID-19. Produced via immunoSEQ multiplex PCR; TCRdb's table is partial and in-frame only. The repertoire has roughly 140,000 clones, roughly 76% of them found once; the top ten carry approximately 8.4%. Material for sequencing was peripheral blood. These TCRs come from a human donor with acute or convalescent COVID-19. The donor label of this sample is uncertain. CDR3s include the opening cysteine and the closing phenylalanine or tryptophan. A D gene is named only where the DNA matches it firmly. Clone size, where shown, is once, few, many, or a class for clones that have expanded.

V	J	size	D	CDR3	DNA
TRBV3-1/TRBV3-2	TRBJ1-3	NA	NA	CASSQVARQGSGNTIYF	TGTGCCAGCAGCCAAGTGGCGAGGCAGGGCTCTGGAAACACCATATATTTT
TRBV6-5	TRBJ1-2	NA	TRBD1	CASSYSPQGARGYTF	TGTGCCAGCAGTTACTCTCCACAGGGGGCTAGGGGCTACACCTTC
TRBV27	TRBJ2-1	NA	NA	CASSRNRLSYNEQFF	TGTGCCAGCAGCCGAAACCGACTCTCCTACAATGAGCAGTTCTTC
TRBV2	TRBJ2-4	NA	TRBD2	CASSLGTSGVGIQYF	TGTGCCAGCAGCCTAGGGACTAGCGGGGTGGGCATTCAGTACTTC
TRBV5-4	TRBJ2-1	NA	NA	CASSGRSNEQFF	TGTGCCAGCAGCGGGCGCAGTAATGAGCAGTTCTTC
TRBV6-5	TRBJ1-6	NA	NA	CASTKGGFYNSPLHF	TGTGCCAGCACCAAAGGAGGTTTCTATAATTCACCCCTCCACTTT
TRBV7-6	TRBJ2-6	many	TRBD2	CASSAPPDSGELSGANVLTF	TGTGCCAGCAGCGCCCCTCCTGATAGCGGGGAGCTCTCTGGGGCCAACGTCCTGACTTTC
TRBV6-5	TRBJ1-2	NA	NA	CASLSGARYGYTF	TGTGCCAGCTTGTCAGGGGCGAGGTATGGCTACACCTTC
TRBV20-1	TRBJ1-5	NA	TRBD1	CSASRQGFQHF	TGCAGTGCTAGCAGACAGGGATTCCAGCATTTT
TRBV6-1	TRBJ1-2	medium-sized	NA	CASSEARGAIGTTF	TGTGCCAGCAGTGAAGCCAGGGGCGCGATTGGTACCACCTTC
TRBV18	TRBJ2-3	NA	TRBD1	CASSPSPTGGPDTQYF	TGTGCCAGCTCACCATCTCCGACAGGGGGCCCCGATACGCAGTATTTT
TRBV1	TRBJ2-4	NA	NA	CTSSQRTSGVAKNIQYF	TGCACCAGCAGCCAAAGGACGAGCGGTGTGGCCAAAAACATTCAGTACTTC
TRBV12-3/TRBV12-4	TRBJ1-5	NA	NA	CASSLSNVRPQHF	TGTGCCAGCAGTTTATCAAACGTGCGGCCCCAGCATTTT
TRBV13	TRBJ1-3	NA	TRBD1	CASSRRQGTGNTIYF	TGTGCCAGCAGCCGTCGACAGGGGACTGGAAACACCATATATTTT
TRBV4-1	TRBJ1-5	NA	NA	CASSQFSGGNQPQHF	TGCGCCAGCAGCCAATTCTCAGGGGGCAATCAGCCCCAGCATTTT
TRBV5-6	TRBJ1-1	NA	NA	CASSSFPGTKNTEAFF	TGTGCCAGCAGTTCCTTTCCCGGGACAAAGAACACTGAAGCTTTCTTT
TRBV5-6	TRBJ1-1	NA	NA	CASSVTWGSGRTEAFF	TGTGCCAGCAGCGTCACATGGGGGTCGGGGAGGACTGAAGCTTTCTTT
TRBV5-4	TRBJ1-2	NA	TRBD1	CASSGQGVNYGYTF	TGTGCCAGCAGCGGACAGGGGGTCAATTATGGCTACACCTTC
TRBV3-1/TRBV3-2	TRBJ1-6	NA	NA	CASSQSLTGPGGPLHF	TGTGCCAGCAGCCAATCGCTAACAGGGCCGGGAGGCCCCCTCCACTTT
TRBV4-1	TRBJ1-1	NA	NA	CASSPQGNTEAFF	TGCGCCAGCAGCCCACAGGGAAACACTGAAGCTTTCTTT
TRBV30	TRBJ1-4	NA	NA	CACQNRATNEKLFF	TGTGCCTGCCAAAACAGGGCAACTAATGAAAAACTGTTTTTT
TRBV3-1/TRBV3-2	TRBJ1-6	NA	NA	CASSRRAGSSYNSPLHF	TGTGCCAGCAGCCGGAGGGCGGGGAGCTCCTATAATTCACCCCTCCACTTT
TRBV7-8	TRBJ2-2	NA	NA	CASSFVAGELFF	TGTGCCAGCAGCTTCGTAGCCGGGGAGCTGTTTTTT
TRBV12-5	TRBJ2-1	NA	TRBD2	CASVPYPGRDFDEQFF	TGTGCTAGTGTTCCTTACCCGGGGAGGGACTTCGATGAGCAGTTCTTC
TRBV28	TRBJ2-1	NA	TRBD1	CASIKGALRDEQFF	TGTGCCAGCATAAAGGGGGCCCTACGAGATGAGCAGTTCTTC
TRBV19	TRBJ2-1	NA	TRBD1	CASTLDRVAGEQFF	TGTGCCAGTACCTTGGACAGGGTGGCGGGTGAGCAGTTCTTC
TRBV4-1	TRBJ2-1	NA	NA	CASSQGLPVSSYNEQFF	TGCGCCAGCAGCCAAGGACTCCCCGTGAGCTCCTACAATGAGCAGTTCTTC
TRBV5-4	TRBJ2-1	NA	NA	CASSLAGQGGEQFF	TGTGCCAGCAGCTTGGCCGGGCAGGGGGGTGAGCAGTTCTTC
TRBV19	TRBJ1-1	NA	NA	CASMANTEAFF	TGTGCCAGTATGGCGAACACTGAAGCTTTCTTT
TRBV5-1	TRBJ2-3	NA	NA	CASSLDRPTDTQYF	TGCGCCAGCAGCTTGGACAGACCCACAGATACGCAGTATTTT
TRBV6-1	TRBJ1-2	NA	NA	CASSAGSTKRHYGYTF	TGTGCCAGCAGTGCAGGGTCTACCAAAAGGCACTATGGCTACACCTTC
TRBV18	TRBJ2-7	NA	TRBD1	CASSPGIGQGAYEQYF	TGTGCCAGCTCACCCGGCATCGGACAGGGGGCGTACGAGCAGTACTTC
TRBV9	TRBJ2-1	NA	NA	CASSSQSRQPQFF	TGTGCCAGCAGCTCCCAATCCCGACAGCCGCAGTTCTTC
TRBV2	TRBJ1-3	NA	NA	CASEKAGLPNSGNTIYF	TGTGCCAGCGAAAAGGCGGGGCTACCAAACTCTGGAAACACCATATATTTT
TRBV27	TRBJ2-7	NA	NA	CASSLSRGDTYEQYF	TGTGCCAGCAGTTTATCGCGGGGAGACACCTACGAGCAGTACTTC
TRBV4-1	TRBJ1-4	NA	NA	CASSLDRKNEKLFF	TGCGCCAGCAGCCTCGACAGGAAGAATGAAAAACTGTTTTTT
TRBV20-1	TRBJ1-1	NA	NA	CSAPSGLEAFF	TGCAGTGCTCCCAGCGGTCTTGAAGCTTTCTTT
TRBV9	TRBJ2-7	NA	NA	CASSGGGEWYEQYF	TGTGCCAGCAGTGGCGGAGGAGAGTGGTACGAGCAGTACTTC
TRBV7-2	TRBJ1-5	few	NA	CASSLVRDFNQPQHF	TGTGCCAGCAGCTTAGTCAGGGATTTCAATCAGCCCCAGCATTTT
TRBV6-5	TRBJ2-3	NA	NA	CASGSGGVWDTQYF	TGTGCCAGCGGCTCGGGGGGCGTCTGGGATACGCAGTATTTT
TRBV11-2	TRBJ2-1	NA	TRBD2	CASSIMGLAKYNEQFF	TGTGCCAGCAGCATAATGGGACTAGCTAAGTACAATGAGCAGTTCTTC
TRBV30	TRBJ2-6	NA	NA	CAWREQGRISGANVLTF	TGTGCCTGGAGGGAGCAGGGGCGGATCTCTGGGGCCAACGTCCTGACTTTC
TRBV5-4	TRBJ1-1	NA	TRBD1	CASSSPGTGGTEAFF	TGTGCCAGCAGCTCACCCGGGACAGGGGGCACTGAAGCTTTCTTT